What follows are 21 T cell receptor beta chains derived from one specimen sequenced in a study of OX40 agonist ivuxolimab in advanced cancers. Using immunoSEQ multiplex PCR, the repertoire was profiled, and TCRdb retains in-frame clones only, with some absent. The profile shows about 56,000 clones, about 90% of them singletons. This specimen was CD4+ or CD8+ T cells sorted from blood, taken in a trial of the OX40 agonist ivuxolimab. These TCRs come from an adult with an advanced solid tumor such as melanoma, head and neck, liver or kidney cancer.

This clone was seen more than once but under ten times. The chain has TRBV2 and TRBJ1-1; D is uncertain. CDR3 length: 11 residues. Trimming cost V 1 base and J 4 bases, with 1 base left between them. Germline V gene data show CDR1 as SNHLY and CDR2 as FYNNEI. CDR3 in amino acids: CASSEVTEAFF. The CDR3 bases are TGTGCCAGCAGTGAAGTCACTGAAGCTTTCTTT.

In this sample, this clone turned up once. The rearrangement links TRBV28 to TRBJ2-1, with 12 nucleotides matching TRBD2. This CDR3 comprises 16 residues. V shed 5 bases and J 8 bases; nucleotides not matched to a gene: 10. From germline, CDR1 is MDHEN and CDR2 SYDVKM. CDR3 DNA: TGTGCCAGCAGTGGGGGTGGACTAGCGGGGCTCGATGAGCAGTTCTTC. It yields the protein CASSGGGLAGLDEQFF. Supplemented by reference TRBV28 and TRBJ2-1, the full variable domain reads DVKVTQSSRYLVKRTGEKVFLECVQDMDHENMFWYRQDPGLGLRLIYFSYDVKMKEKGDIPEGYSVSREKKERFSLILESASTNQTSMYLCASSGGGLAGLDEQFFGPGTRLTVL.

Comment on this clone: The same CDR3 arises from other DNA sequences in this sample as well. The V gene is TRBV27, the J gene TRBJ2-1; D is unclear. The CDR3 runs 11 residues. V was trimmed by 3 bases and J by 4 bases, leaving 1 base between them. Germline-derived CDR1 and CDR2 are MNHEY and SMNVEV (reference sequence). CDR3 sequence: CASSLYNEQFF. In nucleotides, the CDR3 is TGTGCCAGCAGTTTGTACAATGAGCAGTTCTTC.

This clone appeared a single time. This chain connects TRBV5-1 to TRBJ2-1; the match to TRBD1 covers 7 bases. CDR1 SGHRS and CDR2 YFSETQ come from the germline V gene. There are 15 residues in the CDR3. V trimming: 5 bases; J trimming: 4 bases; junction bases outside the gene matches: 9. DNA of the CDR3: TGCGCCAGCAGTTCAGGGGACAGTTTGTACAATGAGCAGTTCTTC. This codes for CASSSGDSLYNEQFF.

The CDR3 DNA is TGTGCCAGCAGCTCACACCCGTCTGGCGGGAGCACAGATACGCAGTATTTT. Its translation: CASSSHPSGGSTDTQYF. The genes are TRBV7-2 and TRBJ2-3; the D gene is possibly TRBD2 (5 bases). Germline V gene sequence: CDR1 SGHTA, CDR2 FQGNSA. The CDR3 has 17 amino acids. With 4 bases removed from V and 0 bases from J, the gap between germline ends came to 17 bases.

CDR3 coding DNA: TGCGCCAGCAGCCTCCCGGGACAGGGATTCTACGAGCAGTACTTC. This translates into CASSLPGQGFYEQYF. The V gene is TRBV4-1, the J gene TRBJ2-7, with TRBD1 matching 9 bases. The junction had 7 bases not matched to a gene; V was cut back by 4 bases and J by 3 bases. The CDR3 is 15 residues long. Per the germline V gene, CDR1 is MGHRA and CDR2 is YSYEKL.

The rearrangement uses TRBV27 and TRBJ2-1; the match to TRBD2 covers 8 bases. The CDR3 consists of 15 residues. Germline assignment: CDR1 MNHEY and CDR2 SMNVEV (reference sequence). V was clipped by 5 bases and J by 6 bases; unmatched bases: 9. CDR3 amino acids: CASSTLDGRVNEQFF. DNA for the CDR3: TGTGCCAGCAGTACCCTCGACGGGAGGGTCAATGAGCAGTTCTTC.

The chain recombines TRBV2 with TRBJ2-1; D is uncertain. Germline V gene lookup returns CDR1 SNHLY and CDR2 FYNNEI. Trimming took 10 bases from V and 4 from J, leaving 23 bases between them. There are 16 residues in the CDR3. CDR3: CAILSPESPTYNEQFF. The CDR3 bases are TGTGCCATACTTTCCCCGGAATCCCCCACGTACAATGAGCAGTTCTTC.

There are a few counts of this clone. CDR3 protein: CATRQGNQPQHF. DNA of the CDR3: TGTGCCACCCGACAGGGCAATCAGCCCCAGCATTTT. V and J are TRBV15 and TRBJ1-5; D might be TRBD1 (6 bases). CDR1 and CDR2 (germline): LNHNV, YYDKDF (reference sequence). V lost 8 bases and J 2 bases, leaving 7 bases between the germline ends. The CDR3 spans 12 residues.

The rearrangement links TRBV11-3 to TRBJ2-7; D remains ambiguous. Deletions cut 5 bases from V and 0 bases from J, with 8 bases between. Germline V lookup: CDR1 SGHNT, CDR2 YENEEA. The length of the CDR3 is 13 residues. CDR3 region: CASSERYSYEQYF. The CDR3 nucleotides read TGTGCCAGCAGCGAAAGATACTCCTACGAGCAGTACTTC.

The CDR3 reads CASSPPGQVGYTF. The CDR3 DNA follows: TGTGCCAGCAGCCCCCCCGGACAGGTTGGCTACACCTTC. The chain couples TRBV7-9 to TRBJ1-2; 7 bases agree with TRBD1. Germline assignment: CDR1 SEHNR and CDR2 FQNEAQ (reference sequence). After removal of 5 bases from V and 7 bases from J, the junction contained 7 bases not matched to a gene. The CDR3 is 13 amino acids.

V and J are TRBV4-1 and TRBJ1-2, with D unresolved. This CDR3 spans 18 amino acids. Trimming left V 0 bases short and J 0 bases short, with 17 bases between. Germline loops: CDR1 MGHRA, CDR2 YSYEKL. CDR3 residues: CASSQDLGSGSANYGYTF. For the CDR3, the DNA is TGCGCCAGCAGCCAAGATTTGGGCAGCGGTTCGGCTAACTATGGCTACACCTTC.

The V call is TRBV5-1, the J call TRBJ2-1; D is perhaps TRBD1 or TRBD2 (5 bases each). The germline CDR1 and CDR2 sequences are SGHRS and YFSETQ. The CDR3 contains 15 residues. Trimming shortened V by 4 bases and J by 0 bases, and 11 bases separated the two germline ends. CDR3 coding DNA: TGCGCCAGCAGCCGGGACCTCAGCTCCTACAATGAGCAGTTCTTC. Translated: CASSRDLSSYNEQFF.

The V call is TRBV6-1, the J call TRBJ2-5; D remains ambiguous. The CDR3 spans 15 residues. Per the germline V gene, CDR1 is MNHNS and CDR2 is SASEGT. Trimming left V 3 bases short and J 5 bases short, with 16 bases between. CDR3 sequence reads: CASSDDPPRSETQYF. CDR3 nucleotides: TGTGCCAGCAGTGACGACCCCCCGAGGTCGGAGACCCAGTACTTC.

As concerns this clone: This probably arose from a read error, given a far larger clone one base away. V and J are TRBV6-6 and TRBJ2-2; unclear D gene. V lost 5 bases to trimming and J lost 1 base, with 2 bases between them. Germline V gives CDR1 MNHNY, CDR2 SVGAGI (reference sequence). The CDR3 covers 12 residues. The CDR3 coding sequence is TGTGCCAGCAGTCAGAACACCGGGGAGCTGTTTTTT. Translation gives CASSQNTGELFF.

CDR3 sequence: CSGLKQDINEQFF. The CDR3 coding sequence is TGCAGCGGGTTAAAACAGGACATCAATGAGCAGTTCTTC. The V gene is TRBV29-1, the J gene TRBJ2-1; a possible D gene is TRBD1 (5 bases). The CDR3 covers 13 residues. The germline V and J ends were trimmed by 7 bases and 6 bases, with 16 bases remaining between them. Germline V lookup: CDR1 SQVTM, CDR2 ANQGSEA.

This clone was seen just once. The rearrangement uses TRBV25-1 and TRBJ2-2; the match to TRBD1 covers 9 bases. Germline V gene sequence: CDR1 MGHDK, CDR2 SYGVNS. After removal of 7 bases from V and 3 bases from J, the junction contained 3 bases not matched to a gene. The CDR3 totals 14 residues. The CDR3 protein is CASTRQGDTGELFF. The DNA of the CDR3 is TGTGCCAGCACGAGACAGGGGGACACCGGGGAGCTGTTTTTT.

V and J are TRBV5-8 and TRBJ2-3; 10 nucleotides match TRBD2. Germline V gene sequence: CDR1 SGHTS, CDR2 YDEGEE. The CDR3 contains 15 residues. The J segment lost 4 bases and the V segment lost 1 base, leaving 3 bases of the junction unmatched. The CDR3 here is CASSLTSGMSDTQYF. CDR3 sequence (DNA): TGTGCCAGCAGCTTGACTAGCGGGATGTCAGATACGCAGTATTTT.

V is TRBV7-2 and J is TRBJ2-3, with D possibly matching TRBD2 (5 bases). Germline assignment: CDR1 SGHTA and CDR2 FQGNSA. CDR3 length: 13 amino acids. The V end lost 5 bases, the J end lost 3 bases, and 9 bases lay between the germline ends. DNA of the CDR3: TGTGCCAGCAGCACCGGACTGACAGATACGCAGTATTTT. It is translated as CASSTGLTDTQYF.

The V call is TRBV5-8, the J call TRBJ1-4; the D is unclear. Trimming pared 10 bases from V and 3 bases from J, leaving 13 bases between. This CDR3 contains 13 residues. Per germline, CDR1 SGHTS and CDR2 YDEGEE. The CDR3 loop reads CASTQAANEKLFF. CDR3 DNA: TGTGCCTCCACGCAGGCGGCTAATGAAAAACTGTTTTTT.

The chain joins TRBV7-9 to TRBJ2-7, with TRBD2 identical over 7 bases. After removal of 5 bases from V and 5 bases from J, the junction contained 6 bases not matched to a gene. Germline loops: CDR1 SEHNR, CDR2 FQNEAQ (reference sequence). The CDR3 runs to 13 residues. In nucleotides, the CDR3 is TGTGCCAGCAGCCCAGCGGGGCGGGACGAGCAGTACTTC. Translated: CASSPAGRDEQYF.